These 15 T cell receptor beta chains were all obtained from the same sample, sequenced in a study of cytomegalovirus exposure and HLA in healthy donors. Sequencing used immunoSEQ multiplex PCR; TCRdb keeps in-frame clones, though not all of them. Of about 100,000 clones detected, approximately 86% appear once; the ten largest clones hold 3% to 3.5%. Material for sequencing was PBMCs. These TCRs come from a woman between 18 and 30 years old in good health and CMV-seronegative.

The chain carries TRBV6-1 and TRBJ1-1; 8 bases line up with TRBD1. Germline V gives CDR1 MNHNS, CDR2 SASEGT. The CDR3 consists of 14 residues. V trimming: 6 bases; J trimming: 2 bases; junction bases outside the gene matches: 5. CDR3: CASSLDRVNTEAFF. CDR3 coding DNA: TGTGCCAGCAGCCTGGACAGGGTCAACACTGAAGCTTTCTTT.

The chain employs TRBV5-6 and TRBJ1-3, with D possibly matching TRBD1 (5 bases). The length of the CDR3 is 13 residues. Per germline, CDR1 SGHDT and CDR2 YYEEEE. Deletions cut 6 bases from V and 2 bases from J, with 9 bases between. CDR3: CASTGATGNTIYF. CDR3 coding DNA: TGTGCCAGCACTGGGGCTACTGGAAACACCATATATTTT.

The chain couples TRBV27 to TRBJ2-5, with no clear D. The CDR3 covers 12 residues. Trimming took 4 bases from V and 5 from J, leaving 8 bases between them. The V gene's germline CDR1 is MNHEY and CDR2 SMNVEV (reference sequence). CDR3 amino acids: CASSSTPETQYF. CDR3 DNA: TGTGCCAGCAGTTCAACTCCCGAGACCCAGTACTTC.

This chain uses TRBV5-1 with TRBJ2-1, with 9 bases fitting TRBD2. J lost 5 bases, V lost 0 bases, and 6 bases had no gene match. The CDR3 spans 16 residues. Germline V gene sequence: CDR1 SGHRS, CDR2 YFSETQ. CDR3 nucleotides: TGCGCCAGCAGCTTGGCTCCTAGCGGGAACCACAATGAGCAGTTCTTC. It yields the protein CASSLAPSGNHNEQFF.

The CDR3 region is CASSNPWGPGETQYF. The CDR3 coding sequence is TGTGCCAGCAGCAACCCTTGGGGCCCGGGAGAGACCCAGTACTTC. The chain joins TRBV7-6 to TRBJ2-5; the D gene is possibly TRBD1 (5 bases). The CDR3 runs 15 residues. Germline loops: CDR1 SGHVS, CDR2 FNYEAQ. The V gene lost 5 bases and the J gene lost 4 bases, with 17 bases spanning the gap.

The chain couples TRBV27 to TRBJ1-5; weak D call: TRBD1 (6 bases). The germline V gene has CDR1 MNHEY and CDR2 SMNVEV (reference sequence). The CDR3 has 12 residues. V gave up 4 bases and J gave up 7 bases, with 8 bases separating them. CDR3 sequence (DNA): TGTGCCAGCAGTTCGACAGGCCAGCCCCAGCATTTT. Translation: CASSSTGQPQHF.

This chain links TRBV27 with TRBJ2-7, with TRBD1 as a possible D gene (7 bases). Germline V CDR1 and CDR2: MNHEY, SMNVEV (reference sequence). The CDR3 is made up of 13 amino acids. V lost 5 bases and J lost 3, with 11 bases in between. The CDR3: CASSLRGDYEQYF. The CDR3 nucleotides are TGTGCCAGCAGTCTCAGGGGGGACTACGAGCAGTACTTC.

The chain couples TRBV5-5 to TRBJ2-3, with 7 nucleotides matching TRBD1. Losses at the gene ends were 2 bases for V and 0 bases for J; bases not matched to a gene: 6. The CDR3 totals 16 residues. The germline V gene has CDR1 SGHKS and CDR2 YYEKEE (reference sequence). CDR3 protein: CASSLVSGGSTDTQYF. CDR3 DNA: TGTGCCAGCAGCTTAGTTTCAGGGGGTAGCACAGATACGCAGTATTTT. Full variable domain (remainder filled in from reference TRBV5-5 and TRBJ2-3): DAGVTQSPTHLIKTRGQQVTLRCSPISGHKSVSWYQQVLGQGPQFIFQYYEKEERGRGNFPDRFSARQFPNYSSELNVNALLLGDSALYLCASSLVSGGSTDTQYFGPGTRLTVL.

The chain uses TRBV11-3 and TRBJ1-5; 7 nucleotides agree with TRBD1. The CDR3 runs to 16 residues. J was trimmed by 0 bases and V by 4 bases; bases with no gene match: 6. Germline V gene lookup returns CDR1 SGHNT and CDR2 YENEEA. The CDR3 DNA reads TGTGCCAGCAGCTCTCCGGGACAGTATAGCAATCAGCCCCAGCATTTT. Residues: CASSSPGQYSNQPQHF.

The J gene is TRBJ2-7, the V gene TRBV6-1; D is perhaps TRBD2 (5 bases). This CDR3 is built from 12 residues. Germline loops: CDR1 MNHNS, CDR2 SASEGT. V shed 7 bases and J shed 3 bases, with 10 bases lying between them. DNA for the CDR3: TGTGCCAGCAATGACGGGATCTACGAGCAGTACTTC. Translated: CASNDGIYEQYF.

This CDR3 reads CASSPFGTVNYGYTF. The DNA of the CDR3 is TGTGCCAGCAGCCCCTTCGGGACAGTAAACTATGGCTACACCTTC. The chain combines TRBV9 with TRBJ1-2, with 7 bases lining up with TRBD1. The CDR3 runs to 15 residues. Germline V gives CDR1 SGDLS, CDR2 YYNGEE. The trim removed 4 bases at V and 2 bases at J, leaving 8 bases unmatched.

The chain links TRBV10-3 to TRBJ2-5; tentative D call: TRBD2 (5 bases). V lost 0 bases to trimming and J lost 2 bases, with 7 bases between them. The germline V gene has CDR1 ENHRY and CDR2 SYGVKD. This CDR3 comprises 14 residues. The CDR3 nucleotides are TGTGCCATCAGTGAGTCCGGGGAACAAGAGACCCAGTACTTC. Its protein product is CAISESGEQETQYF.

This rearrangement joins TRBV5-6 to TRBJ1-1, with TRBD1 matching 8 bases. V was pared by 7 bases and J by 3 bases, with 11 bases of the junction left unmatched. The CDR3 runs 15 residues. CDR1 is SGHDT and CDR2 is YYEEEE in the germline V gene. In DNA form, the CDR3 reads TGTGCCAGCCGGCCAGAACAGGGGGAGGACACTGAAGCTTTCTTT. Residues: CASRPEQGEDTEAFF. The full variable domain, its missing parts supplied by reference TRBV5-6 and TRBJ1-1, is DAGVTQSPTHLIKTRGQQVTLRCSPKSGHDTVSWYQQALGQGPQFIFQYYEEEERQRGNFPDRFSGHQFPNYSSELNVNALLLGDSALYLCASRPEQGEDTEAFFGQGTRLTVV.

The gene calls are TRBV5-1 and TRBJ1-1, with D possibly being TRBD1 (6 bases). The CDR3 loop spans 12 amino acids. Germline-derived CDR1 and CDR2 are SGHRS and YFSETQ. V lost 8 bases and J lost 1, with 9 bases in between. The chain's CDR3 is CASRQENTEAFF. Written as DNA, the CDR3 is TGCGCCAGTAGACAGGAGAACACTGAAGCTTTCTTT.

V is TRBV2 and J is TRBJ2-7; the D gene is possibly TRBD2 (7 bases). Germline V gene data show CDR1 as SNHLY and CDR2 as FYNNEI. The length of the CDR3 is 15 residues. Trimming left V 3 bases short and J 5 bases short, with 17 bases between. Here the CDR3 reads CASSESQGLKNEQYF. The CDR3, as DNA: TGTGCCAGCAGTGAGTCACAGGGACTAAAGAACGAGCAGTACTTC. Combining the CDR3 with reference TRBV2 and TRBJ2-7 gives the whole variable domain EPEVTQTPSHQVTQMGQEVILRCVPISNHLYFYWYRQILGQKVEFLVSFYNNEISEKSEIFDDQFSVERPDGSNFTLKIRSTKLEDSAMYFCASSESQGLKNEQYFGPGTRLTVT.